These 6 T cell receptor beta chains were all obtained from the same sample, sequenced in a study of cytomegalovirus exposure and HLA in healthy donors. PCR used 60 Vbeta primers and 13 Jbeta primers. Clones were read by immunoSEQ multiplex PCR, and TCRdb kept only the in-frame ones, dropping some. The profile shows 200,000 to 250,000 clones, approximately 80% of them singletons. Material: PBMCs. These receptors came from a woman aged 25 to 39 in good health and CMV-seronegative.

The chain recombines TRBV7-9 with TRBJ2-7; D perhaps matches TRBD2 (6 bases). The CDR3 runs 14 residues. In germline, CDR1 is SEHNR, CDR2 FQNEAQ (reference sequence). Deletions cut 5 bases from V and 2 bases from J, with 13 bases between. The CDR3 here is CASSPRGRTYEQYF. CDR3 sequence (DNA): TGTGCCAGCAGCCCCCGAGGGAGGACCTACGAGCAGTACTTC.

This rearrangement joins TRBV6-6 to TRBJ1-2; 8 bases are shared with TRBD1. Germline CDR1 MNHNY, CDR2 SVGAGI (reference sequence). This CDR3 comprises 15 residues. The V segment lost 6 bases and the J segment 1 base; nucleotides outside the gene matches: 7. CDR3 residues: CASRQGGFYNYGYTF. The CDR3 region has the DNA TGTGCCAGCAGACAGGGGGGATTCTATAACTATGGCTACACCTTC.

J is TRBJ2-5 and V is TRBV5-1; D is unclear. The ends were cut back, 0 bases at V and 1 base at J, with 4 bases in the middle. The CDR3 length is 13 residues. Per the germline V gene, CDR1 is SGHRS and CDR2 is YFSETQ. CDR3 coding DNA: TGCGCCAGCAGCTTGGACAGCCAAGAGACCCAGTACTTC. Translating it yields CASSLDSQETQYF. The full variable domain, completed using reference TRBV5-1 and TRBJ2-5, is KAGVTQTPRYLIKTRGQQVTLSCSPISGHRSVSWYQQTPGQGLQFLFEYFSETQRNKGNFPGRFSGRQFSNSRSEMNVSTLELGDSALYLCASSLDSQETQYFGPGTRLLVL.

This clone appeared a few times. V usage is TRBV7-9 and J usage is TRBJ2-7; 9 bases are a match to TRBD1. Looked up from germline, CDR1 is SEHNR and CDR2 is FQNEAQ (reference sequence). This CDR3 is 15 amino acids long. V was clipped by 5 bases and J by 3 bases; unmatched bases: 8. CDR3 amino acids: CASSNTGGAFYEQYF. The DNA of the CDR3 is TGTGCCAGCAGCAACACAGGGGGCGCTTTCTACGAGCAGTACTTC.

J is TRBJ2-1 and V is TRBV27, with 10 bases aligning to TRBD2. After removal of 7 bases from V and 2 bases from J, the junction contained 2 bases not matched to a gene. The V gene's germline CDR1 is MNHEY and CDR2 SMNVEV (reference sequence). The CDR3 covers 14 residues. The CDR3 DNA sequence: TGTGCCAGCAACAGCGGGGGGGCCTACAATGAGCAGTTCTTC. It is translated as CASNSGGAYNEQFF.

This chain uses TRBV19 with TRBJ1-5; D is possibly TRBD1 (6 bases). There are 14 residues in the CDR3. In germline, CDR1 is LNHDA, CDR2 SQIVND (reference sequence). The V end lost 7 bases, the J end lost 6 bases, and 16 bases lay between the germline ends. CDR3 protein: CASTPPGEGQPQHF. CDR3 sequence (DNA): TGTGCCAGTACTCCTCCAGGGGAGGGTCAGCCCCAGCATTTT. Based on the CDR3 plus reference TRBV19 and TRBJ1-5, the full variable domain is DGGITQSPKYLFRKEGQNVTLSCEQNLNHDAMYWYRQDPGQGLRLIYYSQIVNDFQKGDIAEGYSVSREKKESFPLTVTSAQKNPTAFYLCASTPPGEGQPQHFGDGTRLSIL.